This T cell receptor (beta chain) was captured by sequencing in a study of beta chain features in type 1 diabetes. Study results and limitations: A closer apparent resemblance between naive, central memory and Treg TCRB repertoires was seen in patients than in healthy donors. When VDJ junctions were examined, type 1 diabetes patients showed fewer insertions and more deletions.

Expressed TCRB transcripts got sequenced, as all isolated RNA was reverse transcribed. Libraries were prepared by immunoSEQ multiplex PCR; TCRdb keeps only in-frame clonotypes and omits some of them. Counted here are 130,000 to 150,000 clones, roughly 10% occurring once; the ten biggest clones make up approximately 1.3%. Notes on this clone: What it binds is not known.

Blood was drawn once from each donor into heparinised tubes. The draws averaged about 120 mL. CDR3 length: 14 residues. V trimming: 6 bases; J trimming: 7 bases; junction bases outside the gene matches: 6. CDR1 and CDR2 from the germline V gene are KGHSH and LQKENI. The material sequenced was naive CD4+ T cells from blood. V gene TRBV18 combines with J gene TRBJ1-5, with TRBD1 matching 10 bases. This clonotype was sampled from a man aged 18 to 30 in good health. CDR3 sequence reads: CASSSGTGEQPQHF. In DNA form, the CDR3 reads TGTGCCAGCTCCTCCGGGACAGGGGAGCAGCCCCAGCATTTT.